This T cell receptor beta chain was obtained from a study of early T cells in non-severe SARS-CoV-2 infection. Study results and caveats: In VDJdb matching, anti-spike CD8 responses were favored while private and CD4 specificities went missing.

TCRdb reanalysed the 5' RACE reads using MiXCR and keeps one entry per CDR3 protein. In the table there are tens of thousands of distinct CDR3 sequences, approximately 6% of which are singletons. The CDR3 is made up of 14 amino acids. V shed 3 bases, J shed 7 bases, and the junction held 3 bases outside the gene matches. This clonotype was counted ten times or more. Antigen unknown. J is TRBJ2-7 and V is TRBV12-3 or TRBV12-4; 13 positions match TRBD2. Material: whole blood. The receptor comes from an adult who was a healthcare worker with PCR-confirmed SARS-CoV-2 infection or an uninfected control (not recorded which). DNA of the CDR3: TGTGCCAGCAGTTTGTCGGGACTAGCGGGGGAGCAGTACTTC. Amino acid sequence: CASSLSGLAGEQYF.